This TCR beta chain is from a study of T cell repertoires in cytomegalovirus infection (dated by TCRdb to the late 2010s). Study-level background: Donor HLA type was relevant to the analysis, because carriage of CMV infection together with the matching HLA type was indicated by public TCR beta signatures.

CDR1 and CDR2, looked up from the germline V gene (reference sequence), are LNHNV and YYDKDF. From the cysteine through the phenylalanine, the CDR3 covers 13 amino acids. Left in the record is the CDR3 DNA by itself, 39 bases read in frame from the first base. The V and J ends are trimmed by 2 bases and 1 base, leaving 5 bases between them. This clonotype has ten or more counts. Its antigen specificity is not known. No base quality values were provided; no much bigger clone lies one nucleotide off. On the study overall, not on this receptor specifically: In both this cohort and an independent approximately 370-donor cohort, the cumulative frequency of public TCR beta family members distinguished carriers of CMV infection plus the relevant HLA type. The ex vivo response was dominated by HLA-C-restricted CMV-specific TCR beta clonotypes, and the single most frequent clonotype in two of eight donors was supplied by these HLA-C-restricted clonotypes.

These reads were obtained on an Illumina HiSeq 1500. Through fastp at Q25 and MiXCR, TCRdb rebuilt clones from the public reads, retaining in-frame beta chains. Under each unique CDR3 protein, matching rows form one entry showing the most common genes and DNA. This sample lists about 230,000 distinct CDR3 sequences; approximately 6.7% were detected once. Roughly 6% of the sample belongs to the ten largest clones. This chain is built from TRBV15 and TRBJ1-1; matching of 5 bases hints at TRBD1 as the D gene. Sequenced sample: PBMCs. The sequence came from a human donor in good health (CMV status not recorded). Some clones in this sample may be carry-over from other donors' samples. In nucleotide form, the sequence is TGTGCCACCAGCAGACAGGGGAACACTGAAGCTTTCTTT. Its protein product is CATSRQGNTEAFF.